The T cell receptor (beta chain) described here comes from a study of T cell changes during pregnancy in multiple sclerosis. Data came from immunoSEQ multiplex PCR; TCRdb stores just in-frame clones and leaves some out. The top ten clones hold 3.9% of a sample with 40,000 to 50,000 clones, 93% of them seen once. V dropped 8 bases and J dropped 0 bases, with 7 bases sitting between them. There are 13 residues in the CDR3. The germline CDR1 and CDR2 sequences are SGHVS and FNYEAQ. V and J are TRBV7-6 and TRBJ2-2; D is unclear. The TCR comes from a female donor with multiple sclerosis, enrolled in a pregnancy study. Sequenced material: CD8+ T cells from peripheral blood mononuclear cells, taken after pregnancy. DNA for the CDR3: TGTGCCAGCGCGGTTACGAACACCGGGGAGCTGTTTTTT. Amino acid sequence: CASAVTNTGELFF.